The 24 T cell receptor beta chains reported below all come from one sample, sequenced in a study of blood T cell repertoires in COVID-19. Libraries were prepared by immunoSEQ multiplex PCR; TCRdb keeps only in-frame clonotypes and omits some of them. This repertoire shows 98,000 or so clones, 87% found once; its top ten account for 15%. The specimen was peripheral blood. These receptors were collected from a man aged 50 to 59 with acute or convalescent COVID-19.

The rearrangement joins TRBV12-5 to TRBJ2-1, with D perhaps matching TRBD2 (6 bases). Between the trimmed V and J ends, which lost 3 bases and 3 bases, there was a span of 15 bases. This CDR3 is built from 16 residues. Looked up from germline, CDR1 is LGHNT and CDR2 is FRNRAP. Here the CDR3 DNA reads TGTGCTAGTGGTTTTCATTTTGAGGGAGGCTACAATGAGCAGTTCTTC. It translates to CASGFHFEGGYNEQFF.

The J gene is TRBJ2-2, the V gene TRBV5-6; D gene ambiguous. Germline loops: CDR1 SGHDT, CDR2 YYEEEE. There are 13 residues in the CDR3. With 2 bases removed from V and 5 bases from J, the gap between germline ends came to 7 bases. The CDR3 sequence: CASSFMRTGELFF. For the CDR3, the DNA is TGTGCCAGCAGCTTCATGAGGACCGGGGAGCTGTTTTTT.

The J gene is TRBJ2-3, the V gene TRBV7-9; D is ambiguous. There are 13 residues in the CDR3. Trimming cost V 0 bases and J 5 bases, with 6 bases left between them. CDR1 and CDR2 (germline): SEHNR, FQNEAQ (reference sequence). CDR3 sequence: CASSLALRDTQYF. In nucleotides, the CDR3 is TGTGCCAGCAGCTTAGCGCTGAGAGATACGCAGTATTTT.

V gene TRBV7-9 combines with J gene TRBJ1-6; the D gene is possibly TRBD1 (5 bases). Trimming took 5 bases from V and 1 from J, leaving 15 bases between them. CDR1 SEHNR and CDR2 FQNEAQ come from the germline V gene (reference sequence). This CDR3 comprises 17 residues. The chain's CDR3 is CASSPDPGRSYNSPLHF. In DNA form, the CDR3 reads TGTGCCAGCAGCCCGGACCCAGGGAGGTCCTATAATTCACCCCTCCACTTT. Variable domain in full (rest from reference TRBV7-9 and TRBJ1-6): DTGVSQNPRHKITKRGQNVTFRCDPISEHNRLYWYRQTLGQGPEFLTYFQNEAQLEKSRLLSDRFSAERPKGSFSTLEIQRTEQGDSAMYLCASSPDPGRSYNSPLHFGNGTRLTVT.

V and J are TRBV7-3 and TRBJ2-7; possible D gene TRBD1, 6 bases. V gave up 5 bases and J gave up 4 bases, with 12 bases separating them. The CDR3 length is 13 residues. CDR1 is SGHTA, CDR2 FQGTGA, per germline. The chain's CDR3 is CASSPGHIYEQYF. The DNA of the CDR3 is TGTGCCAGCAGCCCGGGACATATTTACGAGCAGTACTTC.

V is TRBV10-2 and J is TRBJ1-3; D is ambiguous. The CDR3 spans 13 residues. Looked up from germline, CDR1 is WSHSY and CDR2 is SAAADI. V lost 4 bases and J lost 3, with 7 bases in between. The CDR3 DNA sequence: TGCGCCAGCAGTGGAGGGTTTGGAAACACCATATATTTT. Translated: CASSGGFGNTIYF.

J is TRBJ2-2 and V is TRBV30, with a tentative D call TRBD2 (5 bases). The V end was cut by 3 bases, the J end by 6 bases, with 8 bases between. CDR1 is GTSNPN, CDR2 SVGIG, per germline (reference sequence). The CDR3 is 12 residues long. The CDR3 DNA reads as TGTGCCTGGAGCCCCGGGGCCGGGGAGCTGTTTTTT. It yields the protein CAWSPGAGELFF.

The chain couples TRBV2 to TRBJ1-2; D remains unclear. In germline, CDR1 is SNHLY, CDR2 FYNNEI. V lost 7 bases and J lost 0, with 9 bases in between. This CDR3 is 13 amino acids long. The CDR3 spells CASKSDTNYGYTF. The CDR3 nucleotides read TGTGCCAGCAAGTCAGACACTAACTATGGCTACACCTTC. Full variable domain (outside the CDR3, taken from reference TRBV2 and TRBJ1-2): EPEVTQTPSHQVTQMGQEVILRCVPISNHLYFYWYRQILGQKVEFLVSFYNNEISEKSEIFDDQFSVERPDGSNFTLKIRSTKLEDSAMYFCASKSDTNYGYTFGSGTRLTVV.

This chain connects TRBV28 to TRBJ2-6; maybe TRBD1 (5 bases). The CDR3 loop spans 13 amino acids. Germline V CDR1 and CDR2: MDHEN, SYDVKM. Trimming shortened V by 6 bases and J by 4 bases, and 7 bases separated the two germline ends. In DNA, the CDR3 is TGTGCCAGCAGGACAGCAGGGGCCAACGTCCTGACTTTC. It translates to CASRTAGANVLTF.

The genes are TRBV2 and TRBJ1-3; D is undetermined. V was cut by 2 bases and J by 5 bases, with 13 bases left in between. Germline values: CDR1 SNHLY, CDR2 FYNNEI. The CDR3 has 15 residues. The CDR3 coding sequence is TGTGCCAGCAGTGAATCCCTAGCGGGCCGAAACACCATATATTTT. The encoded protein is CASSESLAGRNTIYF.

The J gene is TRBJ2-7, the V gene TRBV28; 8 positions match TRBD1. Germline assignment: CDR1 MDHEN and CDR2 SYDVKM. The CDR3 runs 14 residues. After removal of 7 bases from V and 4 bases from J, the junction contained 9 bases not matched to a gene. The chain's CDR3 is CASITDRGNYEQYF. The CDR3 nucleotides read TGTGCCAGCATTACCGACAGGGGCAATTACGAGCAGTACTTC.

The V call is TRBV5-1, the J call TRBJ2-7, with 8 bases fitting TRBD1. The V gene end was trimmed by 4 bases and the J gene end by 6 bases; junction bases not matched to a gene: 9. The length of the CDR3 is 14 residues. Germline V gene lookup returns CDR1 SGHRS and CDR2 YFSETQ. The CDR3 DNA is TGCGCCAGCAGCCCTGGACAGGGACTGGGCGAGCAGTACTTC. This codes for CASSPGQGLGEQYF.

The chain combines TRBV5-6 with TRBJ2-5; D unresolved. This CDR3 is 12 amino acids long. Germline assignment: CDR1 SGHDT and CDR2 YYEEEE. V lost 2 bases, J lost 4 bases, and 6 bases lay in between. CDR3 DNA: TGTGCCAGCAGCTTTGGCGGAGAGACCCAGTACTTC. Residues: CASSFGGETQYF.

The gene calls are TRBV6-2 or TRBV6-3 and TRBJ2-7; TRBD2 aligns across 9 bases. Germline CDR1 reads MNHEY; CDR2 reads SVGEGT. Unmatched junction bases numbered 4, after V lost 4 bases and J lost 0 bases. The CDR3 has 15 residues. CDR3 bases: TGTGCCAGCAGTTTTGGACTAGCGTTCTCCTACGAGCAGTACTTC. The encoded protein is CASSFGLAFSYEQYF.

On this clone: The junction does not match germline at one end; this may be a read error. V gene TRBV19 combines with J gene TRBJ2-7; TRBD2 aligns across 9 bases. CDR1 and CDR2 (germline): LNHDA, SQIVND (reference sequence). This CDR3 contains 13 residues. The CDR3 region has the DNA TGTGCCAGCCAAAATTTTTTAGCGGGAGAGGTGGTCTTC. This gives the protein CASQNFLAGEVVF.

The chain employs TRBV7-2 and TRBJ2-1; 9 positions match TRBD2. This CDR3 has 13 residues. Trimming took 6 bases from V and 10 from J; bases not matched to a gene: 7. Germline CDR1 reads SGHTA; CDR2 reads FQGNSA. In DNA form, the CDR3 reads TGTGCCAGCAGTTCTATACTAGCGGGCGAGCAGTTCTTC. It codes for CASSSILAGEQFF.

This sequence joins TRBV28 and TRBJ2-1, with 9 positions matching TRBD1. Germline V gene sequence: CDR1 MDHEN, CDR2 SYDVKM. V dropped 5 bases and J dropped 3; count of bases not matched to a gene: 5. The CDR3 has 15 residues. The CDR3 bases are TGTGCCAGCAGTGCTTTGGGACAGGGCTACAATGAGCAGTTCTTC. It translates to CASSALGQGYNEQFF.

The chain carries TRBV5-1 and TRBJ2-6, with D hard to call. The CDR3 is 15 amino acids. Looked up from germline, CDR1 is SGHRS and CDR2 is YFSETQ. The V end lost 0 bases, the J end lost 0 bases, and 4 bases lay between the germline ends. The CDR3 here is CASSLANSGANVLTF. CDR3 sequence (DNA): TGCGCCAGCAGCTTGGCCAACTCTGGGGCCAACGTCCTGACTTTC.

The gene calls are TRBV29-1 and TRBJ2-3, with 7 bases that match TRBD2. This CDR3 has 16 amino acids. Germline lookup yields CDR1 SQVTM and CDR2 ANQGSEA. V was pared by 1 base and J by 3 bases, with 10 bases of the junction left unmatched. The CDR3, as DNA: TGCAGCGTTGAAGTCTTGGCGGGAGCGGAAACAGATACGCAGTATTTT. As protein: CSVEVLAGAETDTQYF.

V usage is TRBV7-8 and J usage is TRBJ2-3, with 12 bases aligning to TRBD2. Per the germline V gene, CDR1 is SGHVS and CDR2 is FQNEAQ. The CDR3 contains 17 residues. Trimming removed 8 bases from V and 1 base from J; junction bases left unmatched: 10. CDR3 nucleotides: TGTGCCAGCCGTGGACTAGCGGGATCCGGGGGCACAGATACGCAGTATTTT. It codes for CASRGLAGSGGTDTQYF.

The CDR3, as DNA: TGTGCCAGCAGCTTCGGGGACGAGCAGTACTTC. Its translation is CASSFGDEQYF. The rearrangement uses TRBV5-6 and TRBJ2-7; D might be TRBD2 (5 bases). Trimming took 2 bases from V and 5 from J, leaving 5 bases between them. From germline, CDR1 is SGHDT and CDR2 YYEEEE. CDR3 length equals 11 residues. Supplemented by reference TRBV5-6 and TRBJ2-7, the full variable domain reads DAGVTQSPTHLIKTRGQQVTLRCSPKSGHDTVSWYQQALGQGPQFIFQYYEEEERQRGNFPDRFSGHQFPNYSSELNVNALLLGDSALYLCASSFGDEQYFGPGTRLTVT.

The V call is TRBV5-8, the J call TRBJ2-1, with D perhaps TRBD1 (5 bases). The CDR3 runs 16 residues. Trimming removed 2 bases from V and 4 bases from J, with 16 bases in between. The germline V gene encodes CDR1 SGHTS and CDR2 YDEGEE. This CDR3 reads CASSFWGGTQYNEQFF. As DNA, the CDR3 is TGTGCCAGCAGCTTCTGGGGCGGTACCCAATACAATGAGCAGTTCTTC.

J is TRBJ1-1 and V is TRBV14; D is unclear. This CDR3 spans 15 amino acids. Looked up from germline, CDR1 is SGHDN and CDR2 is FVKESK. V lost 3 bases and J lost 6, with 17 bases in between. The CDR3 region has the DNA TGTGCCAGCAGCCAGGCCCAGGCGTTGGGTGCTGAAGCTTTCTTT. This encodes CASSQAQALGAEAFF.

V gene TRBV28 combines with J gene TRBJ1-2; TRBD1 aligns across 7 bases. J was trimmed by 4 bases and V by 10 bases; bases with no gene match: 6. Germline assignment: CDR1 MDHEN and CDR2 SYDVKM. The CDR3 runs to 12 residues. CDR3 sequence: CATREGAYGYTF. The CDR3 coding sequence is TGTGCCACCAGAGAGGGGGCCTATGGCTACACCTTC.